These T cell receptor beta chains were read from a single sample in a study of blood T cell repertoires in COVID-19. Sequencing was performed with immunoSEQ multiplex PCR; in TCRdb, only in-frame clones are kept and a portion is missing. The repertoire holds 210,000 or so clones, with around 80% as singletons. The material sequenced was peripheral blood. The origin of the receptors is a woman older than 75 with active or convalescent COVID-19. CDR3s include the opening cysteine and the closing phenylalanine or tryptophan. A D gene is named only where the DNA matches it firmly. Size values are once, few and many counts, or a class for expanded clones, and some rows have none.

>.|TRBV19|TRBJ2-7|once
CASSIGSGTYEQYF
TGTGCCAGTAGTATCGGTTCAGGGACATACGAGCAGTACTTC
>TRBD2|TRBV6-6|TRBJ2-3|.
CASSYPGLAGVDTQYF
TGTGCCAGCAGTTACCCCGGACTAGCGGGAGTTGATACGCAGTATTTT
>.|TRBV21-1|TRBJ1-5|.
CASSKRRGAGQPQHF
TGTGCCAGCAGCAAACGCAGGGGGGCGGGTCAGCCCCAGCATTTT
>TRBD1|TRBV5-1|TRBJ1-2|.
CASSGGQGVNYGYTF
TGCGCCAGCAGCGGCGGACAGGGGGTGAACTATGGCTACACCTTC
>.|TRBV5-6|TRBJ2-2|.
CASSLYGLQTGELFF
TGTGCCAGCAGCTTATACGGGTTACAAACCGGGGAGCTGTTTTTT
>TRBD2|TRBV7-2|TRBJ2-4|once
CASSLVWSGGPKNIQYF
TGTGCCAGCAGCTTAGTGTGGAGCGGGGGCCCCAAAAACATTCAGTACTTC
>TRBD1|TRBV2|TRBJ2-2|.
CASRRDRWNTGELFF
TGTGCCAGCAGAAGGGACAGGTGGAACACCGGGGAGCTGTTTTTT
>TRBD1|TRBV4-3|TRBJ2-2|.
CASSLGTGGFIGELFF
TGCGCCAGCAGCCTGGGAACAGGGGGCTTCATCGGGGAGCTGTTTTTT
>TRBD2|TRBV7-9|TRBJ2-3|once
CASSLALAGDRTDTQYF
TGTGCCAGCAGCTTAGCGCTAGCGGGGGACCGCACAGATACGCAGTATTTT
>TRBD2|TRBV27|TRBJ2-1|few
CASTVGSGGKNEQFF
TGTGCCAGCACCGTGGGTAGCGGGGGGAAAAATGAGCAGTTCTTC
>.|TRBV5-1|TRBJ1-2|.
CASSLEGQGHGYTF
TGCGCCAGCAGCTTGGAGGGGCAGGGTCATGGCTACACCTTC
>TRBD1|TRBV28|TRBJ2-7|few
CASSPYRGTLYEQYF
TGTGCCAGCAGTCCCTACAGGGGAACCCTCTACGAGCAGTACTTC
>TRBD2|TRBV18|TRBJ2-7|.
CASSPASGGVYEQYF
TGTGCCAGCTCACCTGCCTCCGGGGGGGTCTACGAGCAGTACTTC
>TRBD2|TRBV3-1/TRBV3-2|TRBJ2-2|.
CASSHRYSGSGVTGELFF
TGTGCCAGCAGCCATAGATATAGCGGGAGCGGGGTTACCGGGGAGCTGTTTTTT
>TRBD1|TRBV19|TRBJ1-6|.
CASSLDRGIYSPLHF
TGTGCCAGTAGCCTGGACAGGGGTATTTATTCACCCCTCCACTTT
>TRBD2|TRBV7-2|TRBJ2-1|.
CASSFTSGGAYEQFF
TGTGCCAGCAGCTTTACTAGCGGGGGGGCCTATGAGCAGTTCTTC
>.|TRBV15|TRBJ2-1|once
CATSRDSGGYNEQFF
TGTGCCACCAGCAGAGATAGTGGGGGGTACAATGAGCAGTTCTTC
>TRBD1|TRBV10-3|TRBJ2-2|few
CATSGTGDTGELFF
TGTGCCACCTCCGGGACAGGAGACACCGGGGAGCTGTTTTTT
>TRBD1|TRBV7-9|TRBJ1-2|.
CASSSHIPPGRTGDGGYTF
TGTGCCAGCAGCTCCCATATACCCCCCGGCCGGACAGGGGATGGGGGCTACACCTTC
>.|TRBV5-1|TRBJ2-3|.
CASSSRLGQWTDTQYF
TGCGCCAGCAGCTCCCGACTAGGTCAGTGGACAGATACGCAGTATTTT
>.|TRBV19|TRBJ2-1|.
CASRSPGNEQFF
TGTGCCAGTAGAAGTCCGGGCAATGAGCAGTTCTTC
>.|TRBV27|TRBJ1-1|.
CASSVEMNTEAFF
TGTGCCAGCAGTGTTGAGATGAACACTGAAGCTTTCTTT
>.|TRBV14|TRBJ2-2|.
CASSHGGPGELFF
TGTGCCAGCAGCCATGGGGGCCCCGGGGAGCTGTTTTTT